These 30 T cell receptor beta chains were all obtained from the same sample, sequenced in a study of blood T cell repertoires in COVID-19. Data came from immunoSEQ multiplex PCR; TCRdb stores just in-frame clones and leaves some out. Found here are under 350,000 clones, around 92% of them singletons; the top ten hold approximately 2%. Sequencing was carried out using peripheral blood. These TCRs come from a woman between 25 and 40 years old with COVID-19, enrolled during active disease.

The chain joins TRBV5-1 to TRBJ2-7, with 13 nucleotides matching TRBD2. Germline V CDR1 and CDR2: SGHRS, YFSETQ. Germline trimming cut 4 bases from V and 2 bases from J; bases unmatched to any gene: 3. CDR3 length: 15 residues. The CDR3 sequence: CASSGGTSGAYEQYF. The CDR3 DNA reads as TGCGCCAGCAGCGGTGGGACTAGCGGGGCCTACGAGCAGTACTTC.

This chain uses TRBV5-1 with TRBJ1-1; 9 positions agree with TRBD1. The ends lost 4 bases at V and 3 bases at J; junction bases unmatched: 4. The CDR3 length is 14 residues. The germline V gene encodes CDR1 SGHRS and CDR2 YFSETQ. CDR3 region: CASSPGTGHTEAFF. The CDR3 DNA is TGCGCCAGCAGCCCAGGGACAGGGCACACTGAAGCTTTCTTT.

This clone was recorded once. This chain links TRBV5-5 with TRBJ2-5; 10 nucleotides align to TRBD2. The germline V gene has CDR1 SGHKS and CDR2 YYEKEE (reference sequence). The trim removed 0 bases at V and 0 bases at J, leaving 8 bases unmatched. The CDR3 has 18 amino acids. The CDR3 DNA follows: TGTGCCAGCAGCTTGGCCTCTAGCGGGGGCCGGTACCAAGAGACCCAGTACTTC. It encodes CASSLASSGGRYQETQYF.

This clone was detected a few times. CDR3 coding DNA: TGTGCCAGCAGCTCGTGGGGGGGACAAAGTCGTACGCAGTATTTT. Residues: CASSSWGGQSRTQYF. This sequence joins TRBV5-8 and TRBJ2-3, with D perhaps matching TRBD2 (7 bases). V gave up 3 bases and J gave up 8 bases, with 19 bases separating them. The CDR3 extends over 15 amino acids. Germline CDR1 SGHTS, CDR2 YDEGEE.

As to this clone: In the same sample, other DNA sequences code for this CDR3. The CDR3 DNA follows: TGCGCCAGCAGCTTTGGGCCGAACACCGGGGAGCTGTTTTTT. As protein: CASSFGPNTGELFF. The chain employs TRBV5-1 and TRBJ2-2; D ambiguous. V was pared by 2 bases and J by 0 bases, with 5 bases between. The CDR3 totals 14 residues. Germline CDR1 reads SGHRS; CDR2 reads YFSETQ. Drawing the rest from reference TRBV5-1 and TRBJ2-2, the complete variable domain is KAGVTQTPRYLIKTRGQQVTLSCSPISGHRSVSWYQQTPGQGLQFLFEYFSETQRNKGNFPGRFSGRQFSNSRSEMNVSTLELGDSALYLCASSFGPNTGELFFGEGSRLTVL.

V usage is TRBV5-1 and J usage is TRBJ2-1, with 7 bases identical to TRBD2. The CDR3 contains 14 residues. Germline CDR1 reads SGHRS; CDR2 reads YFSETQ. Losses at the gene ends were 3 bases for V and 9 bases for J; bases not matched to a gene: 9. The CDR3 sequence is CASSSPWGGPEQFF. DNA for the CDR3: TGCGCCAGCAGCTCCCCCTGGGGGGGTCCTGAGCAGTTCTTC.

The V call is TRBV5-1, the J call TRBJ1-3; TRBD1 matches 7 bases. The J segment lost 0 bases and the V segment lost 3 bases, leaving 3 bases of the junction unmatched. There are 15 residues in the CDR3. Germline assignment: CDR1 SGHRS and CDR2 YFSETQ. This chain's CDR3 is CASSSGTVSGNTIYF. The CDR3 coding sequence is TGCGCCAGCAGCTCCGGGACAGTCTCTGGAAACACCATATATTTT. Looking up the rest from reference TRBV5-1 and TRBJ1-3 gives the full variable domain: KAGVTQTPRYLIKTRGQQVTLSCSPISGHRSVSWYQQTPGQGLQFLFEYFSETQRNKGNFPGRFSGRQFSNSRSEMNVSTLELGDSALYLCASSSGTVSGNTIYFGEGSWLTVV.

V is TRBV9 and J is TRBJ1-2, with no clear D. V was trimmed by 4 bases and J by 3 bases, leaving 13 bases between them. Germline loops: CDR1 SGDLS, CDR2 YYNGEE. The CDR3 spans 14 residues. This chain's CDR3 is CASSTTVGDYGYTF. In DNA form, the CDR3 reads TGTGCCAGCAGCACCACCGTCGGTGACTATGGCTACACCTTC.

The rearrangement uses TRBV7-2 and TRBJ1-3, with D maybe TRBD1 (5 bases). This CDR3 has 15 residues. The germline CDR1 and CDR2 sequences are SGHTA and FQGNSA. The V end was cut by 6 bases, the J end by 0 bases, with 12 bases between. The CDR3 reads CASSPTGYSGNTIYF. DNA of the CDR3: TGTGCCAGCAGTCCTACAGGCTACTCTGGAAACACCATATATTTT.

This chain links TRBV9 with TRBJ2-5; possible D gene TRBD2, 5 bases. Germline V gene lookup returns CDR1 SGDLS and CDR2 YYNGEE. This CDR3 has 14 amino acids. Trimming stripped 6 bases from V and 9 bases from J, with 21 bases between. In nucleotides, the CDR3 is TGTGCCAGCACCGCATCGGAGGACTCCCCGGCCCAGTACTTC. Its protein product is CASTASEDSPAQYF.

To note about this clone: The sample carries other DNA sequences with the same CDR3. The chain has TRBV28 and TRBJ1-4; unclear D gene. The CDR3 covers 12 residues. V was pared by 6 bases and J by 5 bases, with 7 bases between. Germline V CDR1 and CDR2: MDHEN, SYDVKM. In nucleotides, the CDR3 is TGTGCCAGCAGCTCCGGGAATGAAAAACTGTTTTTT. This gives the protein CASSSGNEKLFF.

The gene calls are TRBV4-2 and TRBJ2-3, with D perhaps TRBD2 (6 bases). CDR1 and CDR2 from the germline V gene are LGHNA and YNFKEQ. There are 15 residues in the CDR3. Trimming removed 4 bases from V and 6 bases from J, with 17 bases in between. The CDR3 coding sequence is TGTGCCAGCAGCCGGGGTGGGGCGGGGTCCGATACGCAGTATTTT. Its translation: CASSRGGAGSDTQYF.

The rearrangement joins TRBV5-4 to TRBJ2-6, with 14 bases lining up with TRBD2. V was clipped by 4 bases and J by 0 bases; unmatched bases: 3. Germline V gene lookup returns CDR1 SGHNT and CDR2 YYREEE (reference sequence). The length of the CDR3 is 18 residues. DNA for the CDR3: TGTGCCAGCAGCGGGACTAGCGGGGGTAGCTCTGGGGCCAACGTCCTGACTTTC. Its protein product is CASSGTSGGSSGANVLTF.

The CDR3 is CAWSRTSGGAETQYF. The CDR3 DNA sequence: TGTGCCTGGAGCCGGACTAGCGGGGGGGCAGAGACCCAGTACTTC. The chain recombines TRBV30 with TRBJ2-5, with 15 bases aligning to TRBD2. V gave up 3 bases and J gave up 4 bases; unmatched junction bases: 3. The CDR3 loop spans 15 amino acids. Germline CDR1 GTSNPN, CDR2 SVGIG (reference sequence).

The chain combines TRBV7-2 with TRBJ1-6; no clear D gene. Between the trimmed V and J ends, which lost 3 bases and 7 bases, there was a span of 13 bases. The germline V gene has CDR1 SGHTA and CDR2 FQGNSA. This CDR3 is 15 amino acids long. CDR3 sequence: CASSFQTVSNSPLHF. The CDR3 DNA is TGTGCCAGCAGCTTCCAAACAGTGAGCAATTCACCCCTCCACTTT. The whole variable domain, filled in from reference TRBV7-2 and TRBJ1-6, reads GAGVSQSPSNKVTEKGKDVELRCDPISGHTALYWYRQSLGQGLEFLIYFQGNSAPDKSGLPSDRFSAERTGGSVSTLTIQRTQQEDSAVYLCASSFQTVSNSPLHFGNGTRLTVT.

This chain links TRBV7-2 with TRBJ1-5; 10 nucleotides align to TRBD1. The trim removed 5 bases at V and 5 bases at J, leaving 6 bases unmatched. The V gene's germline CDR1 is SGHTA and CDR2 FQGNSA. The CDR3 is 15 amino acids. CDR3 in amino acids: CASSAGTGVDQPQHF. As DNA, the CDR3 is TGTGCCAGCAGCGCCGGGACAGGGGTGGATCAGCCCCAGCATTTT.

The chain is built from TRBV18 and TRBJ1-2, with TRBD1 identical over 10 bases. The CDR3 totals 16 residues. Germline V gene data show CDR1 as KGHSH and CDR2 as LQKENI. V was pared by 5 bases and J by 7 bases, with 13 bases of the junction left unmatched. The CDR3 spells CASSIRQGATVSGYTF. The CDR3 coding sequence is TGTGCCAGCTCAATTCGACAGGGGGCTACAGTGTCTGGCTACACCTTC.

DNA of the CDR3: TGTGCCAGCAGCTTAGCCGGGACAGGGTTGATAGCTTTCTTT. It is translated as CASSLAGTGLIAFF. The rearrangement joins TRBV7-9 to TRBJ1-1; 9 bases are a match to TRBD1. Per the germline V gene, CDR1 is SEHNR and CDR2 is FQNEAQ (reference sequence). The CDR3 contains 14 residues. V trimming: 0 bases; J trimming: 10 bases; junction bases outside the gene matches: 6.

The gene calls are TRBV13 and TRBJ1-2; 8 bases align to TRBD1. This CDR3 spans 12 amino acids. Germline CDR1 is PRHDT and CDR2 is FYEKMQ (reference sequence). The trim removed 8 bases at V and 9 bases at J, leaving 8 bases unmatched. The CDR3 DNA sequence: TGTGCCAGCCTAGGACAGGGCATACGCTACACCTTC. Translating it yields CASLGQGIRYTF.

The chain joins TRBV7-2 to TRBJ1-3; D is uncertain. CDR3 length: 17 amino acids. V shed 2 bases and J shed 1 base, with 15 bases lying between them. Germline assignment: CDR1 SGHTA and CDR2 FQGNSA. CDR3: CASSLLPGIRSGNTIYF. The CDR3 coding sequence is TGTGCCAGCAGCTTACTACCAGGTATAAGGTCTGGAAACACCATATATTTT.

This clone appeared a single time. This rearrangement joins TRBV6-5 to TRBJ1-2; the match to TRBD1 covers 11 bases. Unmatched junction bases numbered 11, after V lost 7 bases and J lost 7 bases. CDR3 size: 15 residues. The V gene's germline CDR1 is MNHEY and CDR2 SVGAGI. The CDR3 protein is CASTKGTGGRGGYTF. The CDR3 nucleotides read TGTGCCAGCACCAAAGGGACAGGGGGACGCGGTGGCTACACCTTC.

This clone has only one observation. The CDR3 region is CATSEGGTEAFF. CDR3 sequence (DNA): TGTGCCACCAGTGAGGGGGGGACTGAAGCTTTCTTT. The chain couples TRBV24-1 to TRBJ1-1, with a possible D match to TRBD1 (5 bases). This CDR3 contains 12 residues. The germline gives CDR1 KGHDR, CDR2 SFDVKD. Trimming took off 4 bases at V and 5 bases at J, with 7 bases between the two ends.

The rearrangement uses TRBV7-3 and TRBJ2-5; 7 bases are shared with TRBD2. CDR3 length equals 16 residues. Per the germline V gene, CDR1 is SGHTA and CDR2 is FQGTGA. V shed 5 bases, J shed 2 bases, and the junction held 11 bases outside the gene matches. The CDR3 DNA reads as TGTGCCAGCAGCCCTAACCCCGGCGGGGGTCAAGAGACCCAGTACTTC. This sequence encodes CASSPNPGGGQETQYF.

Ten or more counts support this clone. The chain uses TRBV24-1 and TRBJ1-2, with TRBD1 matching over 10 bases. CDR1 is KGHDR, CDR2 SFDVKD, per germline. J was trimmed by 6 bases and V by 6 bases; bases with no gene match: 9. The CDR3 has 15 residues. CDR3 region: CATSYGGTGADGYTF. Here the CDR3 DNA reads TGTGCCACCAGTTACGGAGGGACAGGGGCGGATGGCTACACCTTC.

The rearrangement uses TRBV19 and TRBJ2-1; 11 bases agree with TRBD1. The CDR3 runs 15 residues. V was clipped by 5 bases and J by 9 bases; unmatched bases: 9. Germline V gene data show CDR1 as LNHDA and CDR2 as SQIVND (reference sequence). CDR3 nucleotides: TGTGCCAGTAGTCCCGGACAGGGGGCTCTGATTGAGCAGTTCTTC. Its protein is CASSPGQGALIEQFF.

The genes are TRBV4-1 and TRBJ2-2; no clear D. The germline gives CDR1 MGHRA, CDR2 YSYEKL. The CDR3 length is 13 residues. The V gene lost 4 bases and the J gene lost 0 bases, with 3 bases spanning the gap. The CDR3 protein is CASSPSNTGELFF. As DNA, the CDR3 is TGCGCCAGCAGCCCGTCGAACACCGGGGAGCTGTTTTTT.

The chain is built from TRBV6-5 and TRBJ1-2; D is possibly TRBD1 (6 bases). V was trimmed by 0 bases and J by 2 bases, leaving 10 bases between them. Germline V gene sequence: CDR1 MNHEY, CDR2 SVGAGI. This CDR3 region has 15 residues. The CDR3: CASSYSAGVNYGYTF. Here the CDR3 DNA reads TGTGCCAGCAGTTACTCCGCAGGGGTAAACTATGGCTACACCTTC.

The chain links TRBV28 to TRBJ1-6; 9 bases align to TRBD1. Germline values: CDR1 MDHEN, CDR2 SYDVKM. The junction had 6 bases not matched to a gene; V was cut back by 3 bases and J by 9 bases. CDR3 length equals 15 residues. The CDR3, as DNA: TGTGCCAGCAGTTTCGGGACAGGGCCTTTTTCACCCCTCCACTTT. Amino acids: CASSFGTGPFSPLHF.

The chain employs TRBV5-1 and TRBJ2-5; 13 nucleotides line up with TRBD2. V was pared by 7 bases and J by 2 bases, with 5 bases of the junction left unmatched. The CDR3 length is 15 residues. The germline CDR1 and CDR2 sequences are SGHRS and YFSETQ. CDR3 residues: CASERLAGGQETQYF. CDR3 in DNA: TGCGCCAGCGAAAGACTAGCGGGGGGACAAGAGACCCAGTACTTC.

V is TRBV4-2 and J is TRBJ2-1; a weak D match, TRBD2 (6 bases). The CDR3 consists of 16 residues. The V and J ends lost 1 base and 6 bases respectively, with 16 bases between them. CDR1 and CDR2 from the germline V gene are LGHNA and YNFKEQ. The CDR3 reads CASSQARDFYGNEQFF. CDR3 nucleotide sequence: TGTGCCAGCAGCCAAGCGCGGGACTTCTATGGCAATGAGCAGTTCTTC.